This entry is about one TCR beta chain. Its specificity is not known. These data belong to a study of beta chain features in type 1 diabetes. Trimming left V 2 bases short and J 9 bases short, with 12 bases between. The CDR3 runs to 13 residues. The germline V gene has CDR1 SGDLS and CDR2 YYNGEE. Expressed TCRB transcripts were sequenced after all isolated RNA was converted to cDNA. Sequencing used immunoSEQ multiplex PCR; TCRdb keeps in-frame clones, though not all of them. In the table there are 600,000 to 750,000 clones, around 12% of which are singletons. General study results and limits: All four CD4+ subsets of Type 1 diabetes patients contained TCRB CDR3s that were moderately but significantly shorter. Researchers could not determine here whether HLA type influences TCRB rearrangement.

The sequenced sample consisted of naive CD4+ T cells from blood. The sequence was obtained from a man aged 25 to 40 with type 1 diabetes. This chain links TRBV9 with TRBJ1-5, with D unclear. In nucleotides, the CDR3 is TGTGCCAGCAGCGTGGGAGGGTCAGGGCCCCAGCATTTT. Translation: CASSVGGSGPQHF.